The clone carrying this T cell receptor (beta chain) was seen a handful of times. This record belongs to a study of blood T cell repertoires in COVID-19. Method: immunoSEQ multiplex PCR; TCRdb's copy keeps in-frame clones and lacks some. This table holds just over 95,000 clones, approximately 82% found once. Germline CDR1 is KGHDR and CDR2 is SFDVKD. This CDR3 is 14 amino acids long. V dropped 4 bases and J dropped 5; count of bases not matched to a gene: 4. The clonotype was recovered from a man in his 60s with acute or convalescent COVID-19. Sequencing was done on a sample of peripheral blood. The J gene is TRBJ1-1, the V gene TRBV24-1; TRBD1 aligns across 9 bases. The CDR3 DNA reads TGTGCCACCAGTGAGGGAGGGACAGGGACTGAAGCTTTCTTT. It yields the protein CATSEGGTGTEAFF.